This TCR beta chain was found in a study of regulatory and conventional T cells in RAG deficiency (dated by TCRdb to about 2017). With respect to the entire study: High-throughput TCR beta sequencing was used to compare the diversity and composition of the Treg, conventional CD4+ and CD8+ T cell repertoires of RAG-deficient patients with those of healthy controls. What the authors observed across the whole study: In Omenn syndrome and CID/AS patients compared with controls, around 100-fold fewer unique TCR beta sequences were detected from Treg cells, versus approximately 9.2-fold fewer for other subsets. All patient T-cell subsets had shorter CDR3 lengths; Omenn syndrome patients showed >75% Treg-Tconv repertoire overlap at nucleotide and amino acid level. Markedly lower Shannon entropy and higher Simpson indices were observed in RAG-deficient patients than in control T-cell subpopulations. Sorted CD25-high CD127-low cells from Omenn syndrome patients may represent peripherally activated cells rather than bona fide Treg cells. For some subjects, some analyses of T-cell subsets were not performed.

The CDR3 holds 13 amino acids from the cysteine to the phenylalanine. Only the CDR3 region is kept as DNA, spanning 39 bases read in frame from base 1. The germline V gene (reference sequence) provides CDR1 LNHDA and CDR2 SQIVND. Library prep was done by the immunoSEQ multiplex PCR assay. Genomic DNA from the sorted T-cell subsets was used to amplify and sequence rearranged TCR beta chain products. The study's own analysis went as follows. Shannon entropy and Simpson indices were used to measure the diversity of productive TCR beta rearrangements in each repertoire. Clonal expansion was assessed by the summed frequency of the 100 most abundant productive TCR beta clonotypes among total reads. The TRB repertoires were scored with a self-reactivity index that is based on amino acid usage at CDR3beta positions 6 and 7. Repertoire analyses used two-way ANOVA; flow cytometric analyses used Student t or Mann-Whitney tests. The clones in this table, taken by TCRdb from immuneACCESS, are in-frame only. Not every clone is retained; where verified, under half of the shortfall comes from an unresolved V gene, and the cause of the rest is unknown. V and J calls plus clone size are reproduced from that table; the DNA served to infer D and trimming. The sample table contains tens of thousands of clones; only one count was recorded for approximately 96% of them. The ten largest clones take up over 1% of the sample.

Before genomic DNA was extracted, conventional CD4+ T cells were isolated from blood as CD25-low CD127-high cells. Several healthy control donors were used as the comparison group for repertoire analyses. In the case of this clone: Its antigen has not been determined. The junction does not match germline at one end; this may be a read error.

This sample also appeared in a second study, on regulatory T cells. As that second paper reports: The multiplex PCR relied on 52 forward TRBV primers and 13 reverse TRBJ primers, and amplification bias was corrected through assay-based and computational methods. Patient repertoires showed restricted unique TRB V-J pairs and skewed V and J gene usage, most marked in regulatory T cells. Between CD3G-deficient patients and healthy controls, the study compared T-cell receptor beta repertoires in sorted regulatory T cells, conventional CD4+ T cells and CD8+ T cells. Peripheral blood mononuclear cells were isolated by Ficoll density separation. Rearranged TRB loci were amplified from genomic DNA by multiplex PCR within the immunoSEQ assay. TRB amplicons were sequenced using an Illumina HiSeq platform. Raw sequences were error-filtered and aligned to reference gene sequences by custom algorithms, then analyzed with the immunoSEQ online tools. Frequencies of productive and nonproductive TRB rearrangements were evaluated among both unique and total sequences. Group comparisons used t tests, Mann-Whitney tests or two-way ANOVA run in Prism software.

Sequenced material: CD25- CD4+ T cells sorted from blood. The sequence is built from TRBV19 and TRBJ2-7, with the identity of the D gene unclear. This clonotype was obtained from a human donor in good health. CDR3 region: CASSIGYSHEQYF. In nucleotides, the sequence is TGTGCCAGTAGTATCGGGTACTCCCACGAGCAGTACTTC.